This passage covers 9 T cell receptor beta chains from one sample sequenced in a study of shared clonotypes between healthy human individuals. Repertoires were generated with immunoSEQ multiplex PCR, while TCRdb's copy carries only in-frame clones and drops some. The sample yields hundreds of thousands of clones, about 80% seen once. What was sequenced was PBMCs. The receptor source for this set is a woman aged 40-49 years in good health. Some clones in this sample may be carry-over from other donors' samples.

The chain is built from TRBV10-1 and TRBJ2-1; 8 bases align to TRBD1. Germline assignment: CDR1 WNHNN and CDR2 SYGVQD (reference sequence). CDR3 size: 15 residues. The junction had 8 bases not matched to a gene; V was cut back by 0 bases and J by 10 bases. In nucleotides, the CDR3 is TGCGCCAGCAGTGAGTCTAGGACAGGGCGCGTCGAGCAGTTCTTC. This codes for CASSESRTGRVEQFF.

Here the CDR3 DNA reads TGTGCCAGCTCACGGGACTATCCAGGTGAGCAGTTCTTC. Its translation is CASSRDYPGEQFF. The chain has TRBV18 and TRBJ2-1, with 7 bases that match TRBD2. This CDR3 region has 13 residues. Trimming took 4 bases from V and 9 from J; bases not matched to a gene: 6. Germline V gene data show CDR1 as KGHSH and CDR2 as LQKENI.

Of note for this clone: The sample contains more than one DNA sequence encoding this CDR3. The rearrangement uses TRBV15 and TRBJ1-1, with a tentative D call TRBD1 (5 bases). This CDR3 is 13 amino acids long. V was shortened by 1 base and J by 4 bases, with 7 bases between the two germline ends. CDR1 and CDR2 from the germline V gene are LNHNV and YYDKDF (reference sequence). CDR3 amino acids: CATSRGGGTEAFF. The DNA of the CDR3 is TGTGCCACCAGCAGAGGGGGCGGCACTGAAGCTTTCTTT.

The chain recombines TRBV5-5 with TRBJ1-1, with D unresolved. The CDR3 covers 12 residues. V was pared by 0 bases and J by 7 bases, with 7 bases between. Germline V gene lookup returns CDR1 SGHKS and CDR2 YYEKEE (reference sequence). DNA of the CDR3: TGTGCCAGCAGCTTGGGGGGATTTGAAGCTTTCTTT. This translates into CASSLGGFEAFF.

This sequence joins TRBV7-6 and TRBJ2-2; tentative D call: TRBD1 (6 bases). The CDR3 totals 16 residues. V lost 6 bases and J 0 bases, leaving 14 bases between the germline ends. Germline V lookup: CDR1 SGHVS, CDR2 FNYEAQ. CDR3 DNA: TGTGCCAGCAGACTTCTAGGGGGTTCGAACACCGGGGAGCTGTTTTTT. It is translated as CASRLLGGSNTGELFF. The full variable domain, in which reference TRBV7-6 and TRBJ2-2 provide the parts outside the CDR3, is GAGVSQSPRYKVTKRGQDVALRCDPISGHVSLYWYRQALGQGPEFLTYFNYEAQQDKSGLPNDRFSAERPEGSISTLTIQRTEQRDSAMYRCASRLLGGSNTGELFFGEGSRLTVL.

The chain couples TRBV5-1 to TRBJ2-5, with 9 bases identical to TRBD1. The CDR3 is 15 amino acids. With 0 bases clipped from V and 5 bases from J, the junction kept 5 bases outside the gene matches. Germline assignment: CDR1 SGHRS and CDR2 YFSETQ. This CDR3 reads CASSLGDREAETQYF. CDR3 DNA: TGCGCCAGCAGCTTGGGGGACAGGGAGGCCGAGACCCAGTACTTC.

The V and J genes are TRBV2 and TRBJ2-7; 8 bases are a match to TRBD1. The CDR3 has 13 amino acids. Unmatched junction bases numbered 6, after V lost 4 bases and J lost 7 bases. Germline CDR1 and CDR2: SNHLY and FYNNEI. The CDR3 protein is CASSGTGPGEQYF. CDR3 nucleotide sequence: TGTGCCAGCAGTGGGACAGGGCCGGGAGAGCAGTACTTC.

V usage is TRBV6-6 and J usage is TRBJ2-3; D tentatively fits TRBD1 or TRBD2 (5 bases each). This CDR3 is built from 15 residues. From germline, CDR1 is MNHNY and CDR2 SVGAGI (reference sequence). With 3 bases removed from V and 3 bases from J, the gap between germline ends came to 13 bases. Here the CDR3 reads CASSYGGEGTDTQYF. CDR3 bases: TGTGCCAGCAGTTATGGGGGAGAGGGGACAGATACGCAGTATTTT.

As concerns this clone: The identical CDR3 is also encoded by other nucleotide sequences in the sample. The chain is built from TRBV25-1 and TRBJ2-7, with 8 nucleotides matching TRBD2. In germline, CDR1 is MGHDK, CDR2 SYGVNS. With V trimmed by 3 bases and J by 7 bases, 11 bases remained unmatched. The CDR3 runs 15 residues. This CDR3 is CASSDSREGHYEQYF. CDR3 nucleotide sequence: TGTGCCAGCAGTGACTCCCGGGAGGGCCACTATGAGCAGTACTTC.